A single sample is the source of the 3 T cell receptor beta chains below, sequenced in a study of CXCR3-negative and CXCR3-positive naive CD8 T cells. Each TRB cDNA library was prepared by 5' RACE (with UMI labels). TCRdb reanalyzed the 5' RACE reads and collapses them to one entry per CDR3 protein, without DNA. The sample yields fewer than 80,000 distinct CDR3 sequences, of which the top ten take up 3.5% to 5.5%. The sequenced sample consisted of naive CXCR3- CD8+ T cells from blood. The subset here: CD45RO-CCR7+CD27+CD95- naive CD8+ T cells lacking CXCR3 (TNR3-). The source of these receptors is a human donor in good health. Some clones in this sample may be carry-over from other donors' samples.

The rearrangement joins TRBV6-2 or TRBV6-3 to TRBJ2-1. The CDR3 is 14 residues long. Germline CDR1 is MNHEY and CDR2 is SVGEGT. The CDR3 spells CASSPISVYNEQFF.

The chain employs TRBV7-8 and TRBJ1-1; TCRdb's D call, TRBD1, is unchecked because there is no DNA. The CDR3 has 18 amino acids. Germline assignment: CDR1 SGHVS and CDR2 FQNEAQ. CDR3 sequence: CASTPLILPTGDSTEAFF.

V gene TRBV12-3 or TRBV12-4 combines with J gene TRBJ2-1; TCRdb outputs TRBD1, but without DNA this stays unchecked. This CDR3 is built from 16 residues. The CDR3 loop reads CASSPPGSPSYNEQFF.